This entry lists 7 T cell receptor beta chains sequenced from one sample in a study of blood T cell repertoires in COVID-19. Sequenced by immunoSEQ multiplex PCR; TCRdb stores in-frame clones only, minus some. The table lists 250,000 or so clones, roughly 80% of them singletons, with around 3.5% in the top ten. Sequencing was carried out using peripheral blood. These receptors came from a young woman with acute or convalescent COVID-19.

The rearrangement uses TRBV30 and TRBJ2-7; 9 nucleotides agree with TRBD2. CDR3 length: 13 amino acids. V lost 2 bases to trimming and J lost 6 bases; unmatched junction nucleotides: 5. Germline values: CDR1 GTSNPN, CDR2 SVGIG (reference sequence). The CDR3 bases are TGTGCCTGGAGTTTTAGCGGGAGCGGCGAGCAGTACTTC. It yields the protein CAWSFSGSGEQYF.

This clone was counted only a few times. The chain couples TRBV27 to TRBJ2-2; the D gene is possibly TRBD2 (6 bases). Trimming stripped 3 bases from V and 1 base from J, with 9 bases between. Germline values: CDR1 MNHEY, CDR2 SMNVEV (reference sequence). The CDR3 is 15 amino acids. CDR3 region: CASSFGGENTGELFF. DNA for the CDR3: TGTGCCAGCAGTTTCGGCGGGGAGAACACCGGGGAGCTGTTTTTT.

The chain couples TRBV7-9 to TRBJ2-2; 14 bases align to TRBD2. Per the germline V gene, CDR1 is SEHNR and CDR2 is FQNEAQ (reference sequence). The junction had 6 bases not matched to a gene; V was cut back by 10 bases and J by 2 bases. The CDR3 sequence is 16 residues long. For the CDR3, the DNA is TGTGCCATCGGGACTAGCGGGAGCCTTAACACCGGGGAGCTGTTTTTT. It is translated as CAIGTSGSLNTGELFF.

This CDR3 is CASSLQRERVRELFF. The CDR3 DNA sequence: TGTGCCAGCAGTCTGCAGCGGGAGCGGGTCCGGGAGCTGTTTTTT. The genes are TRBV27 and TRBJ2-2, with 8 bases that match TRBD2. The CDR3 consists of 15 residues. Germline assignment: CDR1 MNHEY and CDR2 SMNVEV (reference sequence). V shed 5 bases, J shed 9 bases, and the junction held 11 bases outside the gene matches.

Comments on this clone: This could be a read error, since a much larger clone is one nucleotide away. The J gene is TRBJ2-1, the V gene TRBV19; D gene uncertain. V lost 1 base and J 4 bases, leaving 5 bases between the germline ends. The CDR3 has 13 amino acids. The V gene's germline CDR1 is LNHDA and CDR2 SQIVND (reference sequence). CDR3 residues: CASSIAGYNEQFF. As DNA, the CDR3 is TGTGCCAGTAGTATAGCCGGGTACAATGAGCAGTTCTTC.

The chain couples TRBV29-1 to TRBJ2-1; a possible D gene is TRBD2 (5 bases). There are 14 residues in the CDR3. V lost 1 base and J lost 7, with 14 bases in between. CDR1 is SQVTM and CDR2 is ANQGSEA in the germline V gene. The CDR3, as DNA: TGCAGCGTTGAAGGTTGGAGGCCGGGGAATGAGCAGTTCTTC. As protein: CSVEGWRPGNEQFF.

The chain is built from TRBV27 and TRBJ1-6; 10 bases are a match to TRBD1. Trimming took 3 bases from V and 8 from J; bases not matched to a gene: 7. The CDR3 spans 16 residues. Germline V gene lookup returns CDR1 MNHEY and CDR2 SMNVEV (reference sequence). CDR3 loop: CASSFLVGTGDSPLHF. The CDR3 bases are TGTGCCAGCAGTTTTTTAGTTGGGACAGGGGATTCACCCCTCCACTTT.